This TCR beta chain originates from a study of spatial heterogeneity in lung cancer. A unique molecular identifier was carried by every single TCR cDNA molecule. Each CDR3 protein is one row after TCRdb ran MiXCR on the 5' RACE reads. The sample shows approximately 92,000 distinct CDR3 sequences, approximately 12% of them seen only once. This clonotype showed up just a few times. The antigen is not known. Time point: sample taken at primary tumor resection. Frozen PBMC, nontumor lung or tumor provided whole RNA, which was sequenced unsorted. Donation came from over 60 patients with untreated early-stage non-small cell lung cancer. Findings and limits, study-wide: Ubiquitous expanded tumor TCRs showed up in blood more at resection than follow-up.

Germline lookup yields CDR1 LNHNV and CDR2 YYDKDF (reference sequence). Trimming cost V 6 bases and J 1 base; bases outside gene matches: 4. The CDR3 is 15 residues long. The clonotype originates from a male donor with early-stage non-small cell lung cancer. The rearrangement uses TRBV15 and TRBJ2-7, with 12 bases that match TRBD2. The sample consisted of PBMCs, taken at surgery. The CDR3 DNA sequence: TGTGCCACCAGTATTGGACTAGCGGGGTCCTACGAGCAGTACTTC. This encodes CATSIGLAGSYEQYF.